The 5 T cell receptor beta chains presented below share a single source sample, sequenced in a study of cytomegalovirus exposure and HLA in healthy donors. Assay: immunoSEQ multiplex PCR; the TCRdb copy retains only in-frame clones and omits some. Among 150,000 to 180,000 clones, 65% to 90% were seen once, and the ten largest hold around 24%. The sequenced sample consisted of PBMCs. The receptors come from a man younger than 35 in good health and CMV-seropositive.

The chain links TRBV4-3 to TRBJ2-6, with TRBD2 matching 7 bases. J was trimmed by 4 bases and V by 1 base; bases with no gene match: 19. This CDR3 contains 21 residues. CDR1 LGHNA and CDR2 YSLEER come from the germline V gene. CDR3: CASSQAPSGGSASNGANVLTF. The CDR3 DNA sequence: TGCGCCAGCAGCCAAGCCCCATCAGGCGGGAGTGCCTCGAACGGGGCCAACGTCCTGACTTTC.

This clone is a singleton in its sample. The chain carries TRBV2 and TRBJ2-2, with 9 bases matching TRBD1. Germline CDR1 and CDR2: SNHLY and FYNNEI. V lost 9 bases, J lost 6 bases, and 5 bases stayed unmatched. CDR3 size: 13 residues. The CDR3 nucleotides read TGTGCCAGAAAAAGGACAGGGGCCGGGGAGCTGTTTTTT. The encoded protein is CARKRTGAGELFF.

This rearrangement joins TRBV5-1 to TRBJ1-3; D might be TRBD1 (6 bases). Germline V gives CDR1 SGHRS, CDR2 YFSETQ. The ends were cut back, 0 bases at V and 4 bases at J, with 17 bases in the middle. The CDR3 loop spans 17 amino acids. CDR3 sequence: CASSLDGGPNPGNTIYF. The CDR3 DNA is TGCGCCAGCAGCTTGGATGGGGGCCCAAACCCCGGAAACACCATATATTTT.

V and J are TRBV19 and TRBJ2-2; 8 nucleotides match TRBD1. J lost 7 bases, V lost 11 bases, and 9 bases had no gene match. Germline-derived CDR1 and CDR2 are LNHDA and SQIVND (reference sequence). The CDR3 runs 13 residues. The CDR3 reads CAGGTGQDGELFF. The CDR3, as DNA: TGTGCCGGGGGGACAGGTCAAGACGGGGAGCTGTTTTTT.

The V gene is TRBV7-9, the J gene TRBJ1-2; 7 nucleotides agree with TRBD1. The CDR3 is 15 residues long. CDR1 SEHNR and CDR2 FQNEAQ come from the germline V gene (reference sequence). After removal of 4 bases from V and 8 bases from J, the junction contained 13 bases not matched to a gene. The DNA for the CDR3 is TGTGCCAGCAGCTCCCCTTCATCCGACAGGGACGGCTACACCTTC. Its protein is CASSSPSSDRDGYTF.